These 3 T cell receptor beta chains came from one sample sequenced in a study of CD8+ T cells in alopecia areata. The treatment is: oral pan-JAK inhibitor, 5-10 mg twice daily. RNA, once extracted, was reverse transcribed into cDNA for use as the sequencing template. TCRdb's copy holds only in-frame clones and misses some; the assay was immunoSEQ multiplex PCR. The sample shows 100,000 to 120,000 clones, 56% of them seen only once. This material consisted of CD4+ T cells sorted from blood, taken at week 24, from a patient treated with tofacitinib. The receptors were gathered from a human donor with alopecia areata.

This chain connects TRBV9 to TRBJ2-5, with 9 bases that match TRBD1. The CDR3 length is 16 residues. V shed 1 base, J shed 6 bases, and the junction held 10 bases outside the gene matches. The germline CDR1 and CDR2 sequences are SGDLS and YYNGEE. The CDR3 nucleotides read TGTGCCAGCAGCGTAACCCCCCAGACAGGGGGGAAGACCCAGTACTTC. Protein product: CASSVTPQTGGKTQYF.

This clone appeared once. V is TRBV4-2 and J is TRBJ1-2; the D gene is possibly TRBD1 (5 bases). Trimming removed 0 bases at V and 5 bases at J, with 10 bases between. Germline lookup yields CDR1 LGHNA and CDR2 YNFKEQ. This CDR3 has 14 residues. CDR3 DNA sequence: TGTGCCAGCAGCCAAGAAACGGCAGGGTATGGCTACACCTTC. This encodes CASSQETAGYGYTF.

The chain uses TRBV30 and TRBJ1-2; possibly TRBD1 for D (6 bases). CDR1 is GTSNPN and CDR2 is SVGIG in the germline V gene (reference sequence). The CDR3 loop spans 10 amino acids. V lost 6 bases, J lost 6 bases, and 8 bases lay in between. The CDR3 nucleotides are TGTGCCTGTCGGGACAATGGCTACACCTTC. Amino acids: CACRDNGYTF.